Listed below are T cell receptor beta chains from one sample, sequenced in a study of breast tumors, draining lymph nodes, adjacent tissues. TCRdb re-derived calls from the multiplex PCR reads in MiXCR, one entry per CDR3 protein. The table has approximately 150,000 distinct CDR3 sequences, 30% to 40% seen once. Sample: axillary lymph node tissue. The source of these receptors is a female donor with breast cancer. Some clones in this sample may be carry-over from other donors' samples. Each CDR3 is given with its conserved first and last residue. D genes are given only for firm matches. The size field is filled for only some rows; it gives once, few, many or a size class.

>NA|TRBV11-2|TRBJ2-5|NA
CASSLGTEPQEIQYF
TGTGCCAGCAGCTTAGGTACAGAGCCCCAAGAGATCCAGTACTTC
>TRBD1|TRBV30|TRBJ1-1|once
CAWRPAGTAEAFF
TGTGCCTGGAGGCCTGCTGGGACAGCTGAAGCTTTCTTT
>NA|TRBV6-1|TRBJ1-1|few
CASSLGTGLNTEAFF
TGTGCCAGCAGCCTTGGGACCGGCTTGAACACTGAAGCTTTCTTT
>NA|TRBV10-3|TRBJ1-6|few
CAISEDTGRNNSPLHF
TGTGCCATCAGTGAAGACACTGGACGCAATAATTCACCCCTCCACTTT
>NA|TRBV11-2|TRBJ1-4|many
CASSPRPAGFREKLFF
TGTGCCAGCAGCCCCCGCCCGGCGGGGTTTCGCGAAAAACTGTTTTTT
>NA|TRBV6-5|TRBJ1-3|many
CASHGPGNTIYF
TGTGCCAGCCATGGTCCTGGAAACACCATATATTTT
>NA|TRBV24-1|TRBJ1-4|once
CATSDSKGRGRTNEKLFF
TGTGCCACCAGTGATTCGAAGGGACGGGGTCGGACTAATGAAAAACTGTTTTTT
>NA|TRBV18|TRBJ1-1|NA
CASSPLGQGGSTEAFF
TGTGCCAGCTCACCCTTGGGGCAGGGAGGGTCCACTGAAGCTTTCTTT
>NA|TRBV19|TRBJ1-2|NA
CASSIPGSGNWGYTF
TGTGCCAGTAGTATCCCAGGGTCCGGGAATTGGGGCTACACCTTC
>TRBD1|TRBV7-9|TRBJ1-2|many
CASSFPGQGASYGYTF
TGTGCCAGCAGCTTTCCGGGACAGGGGGCGAGCTATGGCTACACCTTC
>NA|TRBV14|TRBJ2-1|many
CASSQVRGFNEQFF
TGTGCCAGCAGCCAAGTTCGAGGGTTTAATGAGCAGTTCTTC
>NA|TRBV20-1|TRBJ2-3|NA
CSARDPRGAGRADTQYF
TGCAGTGCTAGAGATCCCAGGGGGGCAGGGAGGGCAGATACGCAGTATTTT
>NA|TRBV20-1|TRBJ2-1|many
CSAREPPPRVLREQFF
TGCAGTGCTAGAGAACCCCCCCCCCGTGTTTTACGTGAGCAGTTCTTC
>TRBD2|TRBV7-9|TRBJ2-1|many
CASSYSSGGGYNEQFF
TGTGCCAGCAGCTATTCTAGCGGGGGGGGCTACAATGAGCAGTTCTTC
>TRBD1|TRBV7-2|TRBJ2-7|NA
CAGSLAETTGRYEQYF
TGTGCCGGCAGCTTAGCCGAAACGACAGGGCGGTACGAGCAGTACTTC
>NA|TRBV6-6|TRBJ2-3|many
CASSYSGPDTQYF
TGTGCCAGCAGTTACTCGGGTCCAGATACGCAGTATTTT
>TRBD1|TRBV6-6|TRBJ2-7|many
CASSSLSGQLYEQYF
TGTGCCAGCAGTTCCCTTTCGGGACAGCTCTACGAGCAGTACTTC
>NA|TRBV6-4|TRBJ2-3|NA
CASILGGERDTQYF
TGTGCCAGTATCCTAGGAGGGGAACGAGATACGCAGTATTTT
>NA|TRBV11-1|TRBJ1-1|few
CASSSLRVNTEAFF
TGTGCCAGCAGCTCCCTCAGGGTGAACACTGAAGCTTTCTTT
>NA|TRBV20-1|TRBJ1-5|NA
CSATKLQGEGGRAVETQHF
TGCAGTGCTACGAAACTACAGGGTGAAGGCGGGAGGGCCGTAGAGACCCAGCATTTT
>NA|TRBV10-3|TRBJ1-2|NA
CAISDPGAGYTF
TGTGCCATCAGTGACCCAGGGGCTGGCTACACCTTC
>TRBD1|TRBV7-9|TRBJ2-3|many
CASSLGSGQVNTDPQYF
TGTGCCAGCAGCTTAGGGTCGGGACAGGTGAACACAGATCCGCAGTATTTT
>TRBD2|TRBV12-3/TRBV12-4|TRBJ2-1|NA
CASRPMTSGRLNEQFF
TGTGCCAGCAGGCCCATGACTAGCGGGAGGTTAAATGAGCAGTTCTTC
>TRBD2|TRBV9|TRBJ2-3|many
CASSVAGGLGTDTQYF
TGTGCCAGCAGCGTAGCGGGGGGGCTTGGCACAGATACGCAGTATTTT
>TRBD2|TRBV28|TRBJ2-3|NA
CASLKEAGGRTQYF
TGTGCCAGCCTCAAGGAAGCGGGGGGGCGTACGCAGTATTTT
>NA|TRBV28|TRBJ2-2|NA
CASSLKFTGELFF
TGTGCCAGCAGTTTAAAGTTCACCGGGGAGCTGTTTTTT
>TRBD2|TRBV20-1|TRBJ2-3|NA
CSAGGSLAGGGTQYF
TGCAGTGCGGGAGGGTCACTAGCGGGAGGAGGTACGCAGTATTTT
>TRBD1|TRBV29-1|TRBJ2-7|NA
CSSLGQHYEQYF
TGCAGCTCGTTGGGACAGCACTACGAGCAGTACTTC
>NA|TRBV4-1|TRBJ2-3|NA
CASSQEIGGITDTQYF
TGCGCCAGCAGCCAAGAGATTGGGGGCATCACAGATACGCAGTATTTT
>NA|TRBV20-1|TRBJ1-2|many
CSARDLGAYGYTF
TGCAGTGCTAGAGATCTGGGTGCCTATGGCTACACCTTC
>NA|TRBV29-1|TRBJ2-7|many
CSVVGGALSYEQYF
TGCAGCGTTGTGGGGGGGGCTCTGTCCTACGAGCAGTACTTC
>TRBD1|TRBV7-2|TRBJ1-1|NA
CASSLQGQEAFF
TGTGCCAGCAGCCTACAGGGACAGGAGGCTTTCTTT
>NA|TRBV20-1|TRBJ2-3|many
CSASRSTDTQYF
TGCAGTGCCTCACGGTCCACAGATACGCAGTATTTT
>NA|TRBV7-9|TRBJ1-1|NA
CASSPFGGTNTEAFF
TGTGCCAGCAGCCCCTTCGGAGGGACGAACACTGAAGCTTTCTTT
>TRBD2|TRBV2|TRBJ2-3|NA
CASSGLGLAGGTSTDTQYF
TGTGCCAGCAGTGGGCTAGGACTAGCGGGAGGGACCAGCACAGATACGCAGTATTTT
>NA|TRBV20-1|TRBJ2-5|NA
CSARDGFGFGETQYF
TGCAGTGCTAGAGATGGTTTCGGGTTTGGAGAGACCCAGTACTTC
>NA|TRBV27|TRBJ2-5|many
CASSLLSAGGRETQYF
TGTGCCAGCAGTTTACTTTCGGCAGGCGGGCGGGAGACCCAGTACTTC
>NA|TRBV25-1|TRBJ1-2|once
CASSEQGIGGYTF
TGTGCCAGCAGTGAACAGGGGATCGGTGGCTACACCTTC
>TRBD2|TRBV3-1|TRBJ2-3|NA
CASSHGTSGQASRGTQYF
TGTGCCAGCAGCCACGGGACTAGCGGGCAGGCTAGCAGGGGTACGCAGTATTTT
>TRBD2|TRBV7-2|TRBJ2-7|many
CASSFAGDEQYF
TGTGCCAGCAGCTTTGCGGGAGACGAGCAGTACTTC